The sequence of this T cell receptor beta chain was determined in a study of T cell responses to AZD1222 COVID-19 vaccine. Findings and caveats of the study: Samples come after the peak T cell response, not at day 14. Following two doses of AZD1222, Spike-specific TCR breadth and depth rose.

Concerning this clone itself: Its antigen is undetermined.

Germline values: CDR1 SGHNT, CDR2 YYREEE (reference sequence). V lost 0 bases and J lost 0, with 10 bases in between. The CDR3 totals 16 residues. The method was immunoSEQ multiplex PCR; TCRdb's version includes in-frame clones alone and lacks a portion of them. This table has 120,000 or so clones, roughly 91% appearing once. The sequencing used peripheral blood, collected on day 0 of AZD1222 vaccination. The chain uses TRBV5-4 and TRBJ2-1; tentatively, D is TRBD1 or TRBD2 (5 bases each). This receptor was obtained from an adult in good health. The CDR3 nucleotides read TGTGCCAGCAGCTTGGCCGGGACCCGCTCCTACAATGAGCAGTTCTTC. Protein product: CASSLAGTRSYNEQFF.